This TCR beta chain appears in the sequencing data of a study of vaccination and CD4 T cells after COVID-19. Treatment described: approximately nine-day PBMC culture with coronavirus spike peptide pools or control peptides (ViraFEST assay). Expanded clonotypes were found by TCR sequencing after peptide-pool stimulation (ViraFEST). An Oncomine TCR Beta short-read assay was used to sequence the DNA from cultured CD4+ T cells. TCRdb re-called the PCR reads through MiXCR, storing one row per CDR3 protein. The sample has some 12,000 distinct CDR3 sequences, roughly a fifth seen once. About this clonotype: Antigen specificity is unknown.

This CDR3 spans 16 amino acids. CDR1 and CDR2 from the germline V gene are LNHDA and SQIVND (reference sequence). Trimming took 3 bases from V and 0 from J, leaving 12 bases between them. The TCR originated in a human donor who had recovered from COVID-19. This specimen consisted of CD4+ T cells from blood, cultured in vitro, obtained after SARS-CoV-2 vaccination. The gene calls are TRBV19 and TRBJ1-3; D is uncertain. The CDR3 DNA reads as TGTGCCAGTAGTATGGCCTTGAGGATCTCTGGAAACACCATATATTTT. It codes for CASSMALRISGNTIYF.